Presented here are 14 T cell receptor beta chains from one specimen sequenced in a study of blood T cell repertoires in COVID-19. The method was immunoSEQ multiplex PCR; TCRdb's version includes in-frame clones alone and lacks a portion of them. The profile shows about 94,000 clones, roughly 84% of them singletons. Sequencing was performed on peripheral blood. The source of these receptors is a man aged 55-75 years with acute or convalescent COVID-19.

The chain couples TRBV5-6 to TRBJ1-1; possibly TRBD1 for D (5 bases). The CDR3 loop spans 12 amino acids. Germline V gives CDR1 SGHDT, CDR2 YYEEEE. V was clipped by 0 bases and J by 11 bases, with 11 bases between them. The CDR3 protein is CASSLAGGDAFF. The DNA of the CDR3 is TGTGCCAGCAGCTTGGCCGGGGGAGACGCTTTCTTT.

This chain uses TRBV14 with TRBJ1-2; weak D call: TRBD1 (6 bases). Trimming shortened V by 2 bases and J by 6 bases, and 10 bases separated the two germline ends. The germline V gene encodes CDR1 SGHDN and CDR2 FVKESK. The CDR3 covers 13 residues. This CDR3 is CASSQNRVHGYTF. CDR3 sequence (DNA): TGTGCCAGCAGCCAAAACAGGGTCCATGGCTACACCTTC.

The gene calls are TRBV30 and TRBJ2-6; unclear D gene. Deletions cut 6 bases from V and 1 base from J, with 7 bases between. Germline V CDR1 and CDR2: GTSNPN, SVGIG (reference sequence). The CDR3 is 13 residues long. CDR3 protein: CACQVSGANVLTF. The CDR3 nucleotides read TGTGCCTGCCAGGTTTCTGGGGCCAACGTCCTGACTTTC.

V is TRBV9 and J is TRBJ2-1, with 7 bases fitting TRBD2. V lost 3 bases and J lost 0; bases outside the gene matches: 6. In germline, CDR1 is SGDLS, CDR2 YYNGEE. The CDR3 covers 16 residues. Here the CDR3 reads CASSGVAGNSYNEQFF. CDR3 sequence (DNA): TGTGCCAGCAGCGGGGTAGCGGGTAACTCCTACAATGAGCAGTTCTTC.

V is TRBV13 and J is TRBJ2-5; maybe TRBD1 (6 bases). Deletions cut 2 bases from V and 4 bases from J, with 14 bases between. The CDR3 extends over 15 amino acids. Germline CDR1 is PRHDT and CDR2 is FYEKMQ (reference sequence). The CDR3 here is CASSLTWQGTETQYF. In DNA form, the CDR3 reads TGTGCCAGCAGCTTAACCTGGCAGGGGACAGAGACCCAGTACTTC.

V is TRBV6-2 or TRBV6-3 and J is TRBJ2-3; 7 nucleotides agree with TRBD1. Trimming cost V 0 bases and J 4 bases; bases outside gene matches: 1. Germline loops: CDR1 MNHEY, CDR2 SVGEGT. The CDR3 is made up of 14 amino acids. CDR3 sequence (DNA): TGTGCCAGCAGTTACTCGACAGGGCCAGATACGCAGTATTTT. Translating it yields CASSYSTGPDTQYF.

The chain combines TRBV7-3 with TRBJ1-2, with D tentatively TRBD1 (5 bases). V shed 8 bases and J shed 3 bases, with 13 bases lying between them. The CDR3 totals 13 residues. CDR1 SGHTA and CDR2 FQGTGA come from the germline V gene. The CDR3 loop is CASAPGGDYGYTF. Written as DNA, the CDR3 is TGTGCCAGCGCCCCTGGGGGGGACTATGGCTACACCTTC.

The chain recombines TRBV11-3 with TRBJ1-1; D uncertain. The germline V gene has CDR1 SGHNT and CDR2 YENEEA. Trimming cost V 2 bases and J 4 bases, with 8 bases left between them. This CDR3 region has 13 residues. In nucleotides, the CDR3 is TGTGCCAGCAGCTTACGGGAAACCACTGAAGCTTTCTTT. This encodes CASSLRETTEAFF.

The gene calls are TRBV19 and TRBJ1-2, with TRBD1 as a possible D gene (5 bases). V lost 7 bases and J lost 4, with 13 bases in between. Per germline, CDR1 LNHDA and CDR2 SQIVND (reference sequence). The CDR3 consists of 13 residues. The CDR3 region has the DNA TGTGCCAGTATCGACAGACCCGGCTATGGCTACACCTTC. The encoded protein is CASIDRPGYGYTF.

This chain links TRBV9 with TRBJ2-2, with TRBD1 matching 12 bases. This CDR3 is 16 amino acids long. Losses at the gene ends were 3 bases for V and 6 bases for J; bases not matched to a gene: 6. Germline V gene data show CDR1 as SGDLS and CDR2 as YYNGEE. The DNA for the CDR3 is TGTGCCAGCAGCGCCCGGGACAGGGGGCTAGCCGGGGAGCTGTTTTTT. This sequence encodes CASSARDRGLAGELFF.

The rearrangement joins TRBV11-3 to TRBJ2-5; 7 nucleotides match TRBD1. The V gene's germline CDR1 is SGHNT and CDR2 YENEEA. The CDR3 length is 14 residues. Germline trimming cut 3 bases from V and 2 bases from J; bases unmatched to any gene: 3. The CDR3 loop is CASSFRGTQETQYF. For the CDR3, the DNA is TGTGCCAGCAGCTTCAGGGGGACACAAGAGACCCAGTACTTC.

CDR3 amino acids: CASSSREGTEAFF. CDR3 nucleotide sequence: TGCGCCAGCAGCTCAAGGGAGGGGACTGAAGCTTTCTTT. The chain uses TRBV5-1 and TRBJ1-1, with D possibly matching TRBD1 (5 bases). This CDR3 has 13 residues. V shed 3 bases and J shed 5 bases, with 11 bases lying between them. Germline CDR1 and CDR2: SGHRS and YFSETQ.

V is TRBV2 and J is TRBJ1-1; D might be TRBD1 (6 bases). The CDR3 runs to 15 residues. From germline, CDR1 is SNHLY and CDR2 FYNNEI. The ends were cut back, 2 bases at V and 1 base at J, with 11 bases in the middle. The CDR3 region is CASSERGGRNTEAFF. CDR3 coding DNA: TGTGCCAGCAGTGAAAGGGGGGGGAGGAACACTGAAGCTTTCTTT. The whole variable domain, remainder taken from reference TRBV2 and TRBJ1-1, is EPEVTQTPSHQVTQMGQEVILRCVPISNHLYFYWYRQILGQKVEFLVSFYNNEISEKSEIFDDQFSVERPDGSNFTLKIRSTKLEDSAMYFCASSERGGRNTEAFFGQGTRLTVV.

This chain uses TRBV6-2 or TRBV6-3 with TRBJ2-1, with a weak D call TRBD1 (6 bases). Between the trimmed V and J ends, which lost 2 bases and 0 bases, there was a span of 8 bases. CDR1 is MNHEY and CDR2 is SVGEGT in the germline V gene. The CDR3 covers 15 residues. The CDR3 DNA follows: TGTGCCAGCAGTTACCAGGGGAGCTCCTACAATGAGCAGTTCTTC. This sequence encodes CASSYQGSSYNEQFF.